The 21 T cell receptor beta chains presented below share a single source sample, sequenced in a study of Ad26.COV2.S vaccination and SARS-CoV-2 variants. Treatment: some 19 received Ad26.COV2.S at low or high dose, single or two shots; several received placebo; per-sample allocation not given. Repertoires come from day 63 after the first vaccine or placebo injection. TCRdb's copy holds only in-frame clones and misses some; the assay was immunoSEQ multiplex PCR. The table shows 510,000 or so clones, with 87% occurring only once. Sequencing was performed on peripheral blood, taken in a trial of Ad26.COV2.S vaccine versus placebo. The receptors were sampled from a person between 18 and 65 years old who received the Ad26.COV2.S COVID-19 vaccine or a placebo.

The genes are TRBV20-1 and TRBJ1-2; D uncertain. V lost 3 bases and J 2 bases, leaving 7 bases between the germline ends. CDR3 size: 12 residues. Per the germline V gene, CDR1 is DFQATT and CDR2 is SNEGSKA (reference sequence). The CDR3 DNA reads as TGCAGTGCTAGTGATGTGAACTATGGCTACACCTTC. Translated: CSASDVNYGYTF.

V and J are TRBV28 and TRBJ1-1, with 10 bases fitting TRBD1. The CDR3 extends over 16 amino acids. The junction had 13 bases not matched to a gene; V was cut back by 7 bases and J by 5 bases. The germline gives CDR1 MDHEN, CDR2 SYDVKM. Here the CDR3 reads CASTRRDRGRGTEAFF. DNA for the CDR3: TGTGCCAGCACCCGCCGGGACAGGGGACGGGGGACTGAAGCTTTCTTT.

J is TRBJ2-1 and V is TRBV20-1; D unresolved. In germline, CDR1 is DFQATT, CDR2 SNEGSKA (reference sequence). V lost 1 base and J 6 bases, leaving 4 bases between the germline ends. The CDR3 totals 11 residues. The CDR3 spells CSARAFNEQFF. In DNA, the CDR3 is TGCAGTGCTAGAGCGTTCAATGAGCAGTTCTTC.

J is TRBJ2-1 and V is TRBV9; perhaps TRBD1 as D (5 bases). V was trimmed by 3 bases and J by 6 bases, leaving 10 bases between them. The CDR3 is 13 amino acids. Germline loops: CDR1 SGDLS, CDR2 YYNGEE. CDR3 region: CASSAQDLNEQFF. The CDR3 nucleotides are TGTGCCAGCAGCGCACAGGACCTCAATGAGCAGTTCTTC.

V is TRBV18 and J is TRBJ2-1; D is unresolved. The CDR3 is made up of 13 amino acids. The V and J ends lost 2 bases and 5 bases respectively, with 7 bases between them. Germline V gene lookup returns CDR1 KGHSH and CDR2 LQKENI. CDR3 loop: CASSPVADNEQFF. The CDR3 DNA reads TGTGCCAGCTCACCAGTGGCTGACAATGAGCAGTTCTTC.

The chain employs TRBV4-3 and TRBJ1-2, with D possibly being TRBD1 (5 bases). Deletions cut 1 base from V and 4 bases from J, with 13 bases between. Germline V gene sequence: CDR1 LGHNA, CDR2 YSLEER. This CDR3 comprises 15 residues. CDR3 residues: CASSQGVGEGYGYTF. In DNA form, the CDR3 reads TGCGCCAGCAGCCAAGGTGTAGGGGAAGGCTATGGCTACACCTTC.

The rearrangement links TRBV3-1 (or the pseudogene TRBV3-2) to TRBJ1-2; D is unclear. The V gene lost 0 bases and the J gene lost 8 bases, with 10 bases spanning the gap. The CDR3 extends over 13 amino acids. The germline gives CDR1 LGHDT, CDR2 YNNKEL (reference sequence). The CDR3, as DNA: TGTGCCAGCAGCCAAGACGGGGTGGCGGGCTACACCTTC. Its protein is CASSQDGVAGYTF.

This sequence joins TRBV5-6 and TRBJ2-2; a weak D match, TRBD2 (6 bases). Trimming took 6 bases from V and 2 from J, leaving 17 bases between them. The CDR3 length is 16 residues. The germline V gene encodes CDR1 SGHDT and CDR2 YYEEEE. CDR3 loop: CASTGGDMINTGELFF. CDR3 nucleotides: TGTGCCAGCACCGGGGGAGACATGATAAACACCGGGGAGCTGTTTTTT.

The count of this clone is one. The chain is built from TRBV18 and TRBJ2-1, with 7 nucleotides matching TRBD2. The CDR3 covers 17 residues. V lost 0 bases to trimming and J lost 1 base; unmatched junction nucleotides: 6. Germline lookup yields CDR1 KGHSH and CDR2 LQKENI. This CDR3 reads CASSPPSGLGSYNEQFF. The CDR3 nucleotides are TGTGCCAGCTCACCACCTAGCGGGTTAGGTTCCTACAATGAGCAGTTCTTC. The entire variable domain, with the rest obtained from reference TRBV18 and TRBJ2-1, is as follows: NAGVMQNPRHLVRRRGQEARLRCSPMKGHSHVYWYRQLPEEGLKFMVYLQKENIIDESGMPKERFSAEFPKEGPSILRIQQVVRGDSAAYFCASSPPSGLGSYNEQFFGPGTRLTVL.

The V and J genes are TRBV9 and TRBJ2-1, with TRBD2 identical over 9 bases. Germline CDR1 is SGDLS and CDR2 is YYNGEE. This CDR3 has 15 residues. V lost 4 bases and J lost 6; bases outside the gene matches: 8. CDR3 coding DNA: TGTGCCAGCAGCCCCGCGGGAGGGGACACCAATGAGCAGTTCTTC. Translation gives CASSPAGGDTNEQFF.

V usage is TRBV5-4 and J usage is TRBJ1-2; D possibly corresponds to TRBD1 (6 bases). The V end was cut by 1 base, the J end by 8 bases, with 18 bases between. Germline CDR1 reads SGHNT; CDR2 reads YYREEE (reference sequence). There are 15 residues in the CDR3. The CDR3 here is CASSLPGGHPGGYTF. The CDR3 region has the DNA TGTGCCAGCAGCTTGCCCGGGGGCCACCCGGGGGGCTACACCTTC.

This clone was counted between two and nine times. The genes are TRBV11-2 and TRBJ2-7, with D hard to call. Trimming shortened V by 6 bases and J by 1 base, and 10 bases separated the two germline ends. Germline V gives CDR1 SGHAT, CDR2 FQNNGV. The CDR3 loop spans 13 amino acids. This CDR3 is CASRITGSYEQYF. For the CDR3, the DNA is TGTGCCAGCAGAATAACCGGTTCCTACGAGCAGTACTTC.

This clone was seen a single time. The genes are TRBV10-1 and TRBJ1-5, with 8 bases identical to TRBD1. The ends lost 6 bases at V and 3 bases at J; junction bases unmatched: 16. Germline CDR1 and CDR2: WNHNN and SYGVQD (reference sequence). The CDR3 is made up of 18 amino acids. Here the CDR3 reads CASSTTGAFAPYNQPQHF. The CDR3 region has the DNA TGCGCCAGCAGCACGACAGGGGCCTTTGCGCCCTACAATCAGCCCCAGCATTTT.

This chain joins TRBV9 and TRBJ1-2; 8 bases map to TRBD1. CDR3 length: 15 amino acids. Germline V gives CDR1 SGDLS, CDR2 YYNGEE. V trimming: 0 bases; J trimming: 9 bases; junction bases outside the gene matches: 10. In DNA form, the CDR3 reads TGTGCCAGCAGCGTAGCGACAGGGGCGAGTTGGCGCTACACCTTC. This codes for CASSVATGASWRYTF. Looking up the rest from reference TRBV9 and TRBJ1-2 gives the full variable domain: DSGVTQTPKHLITATGQRVTLRCSPRSGDLSVYWYQQSLDQGLQFLIQYYNGEERAKGNILERFSAQQFPDLHSELNLSSLELGDSALYFCASSVATGASWRYTFGSGTRLTVV.

Notes on this clone: This sample also contains other DNA sequences that code for the same CDR3. The rearrangement links TRBV6-5 to TRBJ1-3; D is undetermined. V was shortened by 2 bases and J by 0 bases, with 11 bases between the two germline ends. The CDR3 is made up of 16 amino acids. The germline V gene has CDR1 MNHEY and CDR2 SVGAGI. The CDR3 nucleotides read TGTGCCAGCAGTTACGGTCGGCTGAGCTCTGGAAACACCATATATTTT. As protein: CASSYGRLSSGNTIYF.

The chain is built from TRBV6-6 and TRBJ2-7; weak D call: TRBD2 (5 bases). The V gene lost 6 bases and the J gene lost 3 bases, with 21 bases spanning the gap. The germline V gene has CDR1 MNHNY and CDR2 SVGAGI (reference sequence). The CDR3 sequence is 16 residues long. The CDR3 loop reads CASSHRDGDYYYEQYF. CDR3 nucleotides: TGTGCCAGCAGCCACCGCGACGGGGATTATTACTACGAGCAGTACTTC.

This clone was counted between two and nine times. The V and J genes are TRBV10-1 and TRBJ2-2; 9 nucleotides agree with TRBD1. Germline V CDR1 and CDR2: WNHNN, SYGVQD (reference sequence). The V segment lost 2 bases and the J segment 7 bases; nucleotides outside the gene matches: 11. The CDR3 totals 17 residues. The CDR3 sequence: CASSEPATGGKIGELFF. CDR3 nucleotides: TGCGCCAGCAGTGAGCCGGCGACAGGGGGTAAAATCGGGGAGCTGTTTTTT.

The table lists this clone with a few counts. The CDR3, as DNA: TGTGCCAGCAGCATCCGAGCCCGTGCCGGGGAGCTGTTTTTT. It specifies CASSIRARAGELFF. The V and J genes are TRBV4-2 and TRBJ2-2; D remains unclear. Per germline, CDR1 LGHNA and CDR2 YNFKEQ. This CDR3 is 14 amino acids long. Deletions cut 5 bases from V and 6 bases from J, with 13 bases between.

This sequence joins TRBV5-1 and TRBJ2-6; no definite D call. Germline assignment: CDR1 SGHRS and CDR2 YFSETQ. The V and J ends lost 6 bases and 0 bases respectively, with 7 bases between them. This CDR3 region has 14 residues. In nucleotides, the CDR3 is TGCGCCAGCACCATCAGCTCTGGGGCCAACGTCCTGACTTTC. Amino acids: CASTISSGANVLTF.

The chain carries TRBV7-9 and TRBJ1-5, with D uncertain. V lost 1 base, J lost 6 bases, and 10 bases lay in between. Per the germline V gene, CDR1 is SEHNR and CDR2 is FQNEAQ (reference sequence). The CDR3 has 14 amino acids. The CDR3 nucleotides are TGTGCCAGCAGCTTAGACACCCCAGGTCAGCCCCAGCATTTT. Its protein is CASSLDTPGQPQHF.

The genes are TRBV5-6 and TRBJ2-6; 9 bases are a match to TRBD1. There are 18 residues in the CDR3. With V trimmed by 2 bases and J by 0 bases, 6 bases remained unmatched. Germline lookup yields CDR1 SGHDT and CDR2 YYEEEE. CDR3 residues: CASSFGTGIFSGANVLTF. Written as DNA, the CDR3 is TGTGCCAGCAGCTTCGGGACAGGGATCTTCTCTGGGGCCAACGTCCTGACTTTC.